The entry below describes one T cell receptor beta chain. Its target is unknown. The germline V gene encodes CDR1 GTSNPN and CDR2 SVGIG (reference sequence). The J segment lost 6 bases and the V segment lost 1 base, leaving 4 bases of the junction unmatched. This CDR3 has 14 amino acids. This entry belongs to a study of OX40 agonist ivuxolimab in advanced cancers. Across the study: Administration of intravenous ivuxolimab to patients occurred every 2 weeks at 0.01 to 10 mg/kg. Of mixed ages from about 23 to 90 and averaging 60 years, the group was roughly 85% male. Partial responses occurred in three patients (one hepatocellular carcinoma, two cutaneous melanoma).

Sequencing used immunoSEQ multiplex PCR; TCRdb keeps in-frame clones, though not all of them. The table has 77,000 or so clones, around 87% seen once. Study observations and caveats: Fewer expanded clones were found on average in CD4+ than in CD8+ T cells.

This sample comprised CD4+ or CD8+ T cells sorted from blood, obtained in a trial of the OX40 agonist ivuxolimab. This receptor was taken from an adult with an advanced solid tumor such as melanoma, head and neck, liver or kidney cancer. The chain recombines TRBV30 with TRBJ2-2; 8 nucleotides align to TRBD2. CDR3 bases: TGTGCCTGGAGTGCCGGGGGGGCGGCCGGGGAGCTGTTTTTT. Its translation is CAWSAGGAAGELFF.